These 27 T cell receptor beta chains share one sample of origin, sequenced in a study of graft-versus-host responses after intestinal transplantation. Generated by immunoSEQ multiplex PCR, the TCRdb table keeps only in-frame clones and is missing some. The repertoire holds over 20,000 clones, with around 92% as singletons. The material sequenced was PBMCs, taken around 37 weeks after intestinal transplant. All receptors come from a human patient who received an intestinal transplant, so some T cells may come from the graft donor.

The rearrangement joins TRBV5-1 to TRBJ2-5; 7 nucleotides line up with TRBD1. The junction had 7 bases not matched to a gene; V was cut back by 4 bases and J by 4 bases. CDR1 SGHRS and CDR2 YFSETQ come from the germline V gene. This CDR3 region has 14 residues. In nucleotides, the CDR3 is TGCGCCAGCAGCCCGGGACAGTCCCGAGAGACCCAGTACTTC. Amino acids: CASSPGQSRETQYF.

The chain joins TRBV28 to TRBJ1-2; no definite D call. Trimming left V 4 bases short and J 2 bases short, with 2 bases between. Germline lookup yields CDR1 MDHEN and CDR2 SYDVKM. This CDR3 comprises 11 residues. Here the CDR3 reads CASSSNYGYTF. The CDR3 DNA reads TGTGCCAGCAGTTCGAACTATGGCTACACCTTC.

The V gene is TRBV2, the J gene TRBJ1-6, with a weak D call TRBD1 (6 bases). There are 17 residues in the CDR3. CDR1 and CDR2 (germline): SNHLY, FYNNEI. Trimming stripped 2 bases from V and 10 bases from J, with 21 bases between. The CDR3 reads CASSERGVHNGGSPLHF. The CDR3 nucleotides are TGTGCCAGCAGTGAAAGGGGGGTCCACAACGGGGGATCACCCCTCCACTTT.

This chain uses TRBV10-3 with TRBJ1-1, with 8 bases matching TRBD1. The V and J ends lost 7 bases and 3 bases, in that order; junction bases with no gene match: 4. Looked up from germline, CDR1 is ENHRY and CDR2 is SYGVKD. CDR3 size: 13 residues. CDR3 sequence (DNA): TGTGCCATCACCCCGACAGGGGACACTGAAGCTTTCTTT. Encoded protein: CAITPTGDTEAFF.

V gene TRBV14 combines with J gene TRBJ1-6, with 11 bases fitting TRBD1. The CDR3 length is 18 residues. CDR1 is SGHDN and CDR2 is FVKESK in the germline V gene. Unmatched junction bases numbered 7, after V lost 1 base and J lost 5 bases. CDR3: CASSQVPGQGVDNSPLHF. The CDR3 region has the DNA TGTGCCAGCAGCCAAGTCCCGGGACAGGGGGTTGATAATTCACCCCTCCACTTT.

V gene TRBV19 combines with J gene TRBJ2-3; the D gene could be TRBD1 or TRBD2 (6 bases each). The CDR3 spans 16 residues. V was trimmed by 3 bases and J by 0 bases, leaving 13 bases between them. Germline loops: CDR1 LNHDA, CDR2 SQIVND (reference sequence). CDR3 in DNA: TGTGCCAGTAGTATTCCCGGAGGGGGGAGCACAGATACGCAGTATTTT. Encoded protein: CASSIPGGGSTDTQYF.

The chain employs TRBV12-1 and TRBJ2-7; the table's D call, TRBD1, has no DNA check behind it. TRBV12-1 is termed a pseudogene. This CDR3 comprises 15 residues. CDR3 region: CASSYRDSRVHEQYF. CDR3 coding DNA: TGTGCCAGCAGCTACCGGGACAGCCGAGTCCACGAGCAGTACTTC.

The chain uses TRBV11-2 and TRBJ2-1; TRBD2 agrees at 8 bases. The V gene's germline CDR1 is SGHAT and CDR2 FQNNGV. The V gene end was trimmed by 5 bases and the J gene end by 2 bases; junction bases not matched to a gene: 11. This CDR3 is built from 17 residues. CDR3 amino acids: CASSHGLAQTPYNEQFF. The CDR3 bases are TGTGCCAGCAGCCACGGACTAGCTCAAACCCCCTACAATGAGCAGTTCTTC. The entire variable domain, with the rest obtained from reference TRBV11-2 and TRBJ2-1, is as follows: EAGVAQSPRYKIIEKRQSVAFWCNPISGHATLYWYQQILGQGPKLLIQFQNNGVVDDSQLPKDRFSAERLKGVDSTLKIQPAKLEDSAVYLCASSHGLAQTPYNEQFFGPGTRLTVL.

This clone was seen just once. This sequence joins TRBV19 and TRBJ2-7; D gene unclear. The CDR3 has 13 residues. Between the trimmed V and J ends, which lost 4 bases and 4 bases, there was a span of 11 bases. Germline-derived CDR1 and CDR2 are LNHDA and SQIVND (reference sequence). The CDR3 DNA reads TGTGCCAGTAGTAAGGGTGAAACTTACGAGCAGTACTTC. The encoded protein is CASSKGETYEQYF.

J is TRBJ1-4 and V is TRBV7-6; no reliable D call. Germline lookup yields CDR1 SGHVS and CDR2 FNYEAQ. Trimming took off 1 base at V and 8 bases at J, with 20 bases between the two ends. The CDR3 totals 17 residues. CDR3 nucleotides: TGTGCCAGCAGCTTAGGGGGTTTTTCCTCGGTACCCGAAAAACTGTTTTTT. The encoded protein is CASSLGGFSSVPEKLFF.

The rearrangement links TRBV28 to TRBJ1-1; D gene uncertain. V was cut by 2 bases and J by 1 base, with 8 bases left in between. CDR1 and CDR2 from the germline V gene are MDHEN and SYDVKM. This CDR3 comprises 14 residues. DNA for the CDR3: TGTGCCAGCAGTTTAAACCCCTCGAACACTGAAGCTTTCTTT. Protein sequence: CASSLNPSNTEAFF.

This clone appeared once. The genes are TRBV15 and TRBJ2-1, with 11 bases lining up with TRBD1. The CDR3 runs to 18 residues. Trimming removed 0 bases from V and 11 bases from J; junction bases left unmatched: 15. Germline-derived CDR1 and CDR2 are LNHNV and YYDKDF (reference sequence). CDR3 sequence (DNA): TGTGCCACCAGCAGAGAGAATATTGGACAGGGGGCTTTAATTAAGCAGTTCTTC. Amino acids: CATSRENIGQGALIKQFF.

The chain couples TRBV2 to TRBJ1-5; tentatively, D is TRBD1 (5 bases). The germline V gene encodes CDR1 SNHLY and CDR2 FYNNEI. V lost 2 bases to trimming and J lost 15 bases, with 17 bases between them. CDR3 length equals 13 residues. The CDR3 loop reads CASSERVVGEGHF. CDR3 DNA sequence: TGTGCCAGCAGTGAACGGGTAGTAGGGGAAGGGCATTTT.

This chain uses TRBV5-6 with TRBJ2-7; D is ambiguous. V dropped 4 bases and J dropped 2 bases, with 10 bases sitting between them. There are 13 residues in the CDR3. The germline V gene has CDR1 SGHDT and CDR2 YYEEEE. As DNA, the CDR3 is TGTGCCAGCAGCCCCTGGGTTGCCTACGAGCAGTACTTC. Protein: CASSPWVAYEQYF. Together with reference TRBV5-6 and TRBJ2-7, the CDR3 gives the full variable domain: DAGVTQSPTHLIKTRGQQVTLRCSPKSGHDTVSWYQQALGQGPQFIFQYYEEEERQRGNFPDRFSGHQFPNYSSELNVNALLLGDSALYLCASSPWVAYEQYFGPGTRLTVT.

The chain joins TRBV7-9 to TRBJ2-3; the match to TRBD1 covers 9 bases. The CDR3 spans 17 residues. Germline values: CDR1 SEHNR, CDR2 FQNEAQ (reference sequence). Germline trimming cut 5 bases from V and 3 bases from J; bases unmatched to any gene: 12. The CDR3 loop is CASSGGTGPFLTDTQYF. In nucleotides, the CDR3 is TGTGCCAGCAGCGGAGGGACAGGGCCCTTTCTTACAGATACGCAGTATTTT. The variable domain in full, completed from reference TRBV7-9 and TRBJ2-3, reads DTGVSQNPRHKITKRGQNVTFRCDPISEHNRLYWYRQTLGQGPEFLTYFQNEAQLEKSRLLSDRFSAERPKGSFSTLEIQRTEQGDSAMYLCASSGGTGPFLTDTQYFGPGTRLTVL.

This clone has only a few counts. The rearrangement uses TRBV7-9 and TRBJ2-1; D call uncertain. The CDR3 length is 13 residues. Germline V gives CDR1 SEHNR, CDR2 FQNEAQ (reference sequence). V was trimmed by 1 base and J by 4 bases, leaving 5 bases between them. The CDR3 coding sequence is TGTGCCAGCAGCTTAGGACTTTACAATGAGCAGTTCTTC. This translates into CASSLGLYNEQFF.

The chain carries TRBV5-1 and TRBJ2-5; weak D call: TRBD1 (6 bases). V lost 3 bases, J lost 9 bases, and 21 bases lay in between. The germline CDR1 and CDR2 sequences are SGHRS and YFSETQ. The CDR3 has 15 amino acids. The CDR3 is CASSSDGQLLGAQYF. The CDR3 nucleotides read TGCGCCAGCAGCTCCGACGGACAGCTTTTAGGGGCCCAGTACTTC.

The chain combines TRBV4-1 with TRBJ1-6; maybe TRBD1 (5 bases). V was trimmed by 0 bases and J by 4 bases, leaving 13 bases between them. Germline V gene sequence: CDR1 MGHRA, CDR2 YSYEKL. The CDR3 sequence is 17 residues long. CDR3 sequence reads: CASSQEGRGVYNSPLHF. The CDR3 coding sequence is TGCGCCAGCAGCCAAGAAGGAAGGGGAGTGTATAATTCACCCCTCCACTTT.

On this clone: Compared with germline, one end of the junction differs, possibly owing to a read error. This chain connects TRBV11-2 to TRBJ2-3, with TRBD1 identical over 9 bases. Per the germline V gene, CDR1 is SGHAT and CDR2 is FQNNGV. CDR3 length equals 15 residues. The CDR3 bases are TGTGCCAGCAACTTAGGGGACAGGGCGGCAGATACGCAGTATTTT. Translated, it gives CASNLGDRAADTQYF.

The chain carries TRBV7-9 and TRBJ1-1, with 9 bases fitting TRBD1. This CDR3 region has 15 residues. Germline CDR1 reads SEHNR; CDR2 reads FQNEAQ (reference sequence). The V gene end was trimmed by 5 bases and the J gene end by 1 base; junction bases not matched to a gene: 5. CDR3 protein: CASSAPTGGNTEAFF. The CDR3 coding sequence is TGTGCCAGCAGCGCGCCGACAGGGGGGAACACTGAAGCTTTCTTT.

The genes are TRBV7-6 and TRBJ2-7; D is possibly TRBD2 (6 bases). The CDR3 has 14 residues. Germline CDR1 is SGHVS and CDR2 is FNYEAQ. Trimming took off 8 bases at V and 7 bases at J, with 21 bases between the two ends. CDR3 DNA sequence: TGTGCCAGCCCCCCTCCCCCTGGGGACTCTGAGCAGTACTTC. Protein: CASPPPPGDSEQYF.

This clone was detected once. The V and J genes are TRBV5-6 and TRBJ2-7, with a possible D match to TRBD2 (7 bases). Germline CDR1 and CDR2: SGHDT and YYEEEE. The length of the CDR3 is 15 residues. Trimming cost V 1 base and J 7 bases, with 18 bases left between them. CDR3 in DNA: TGTGCCAGCAGCTTGTGGGCTTCAGGGGAGGGGGAGCAGTACTTC. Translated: CASSLWASGEGEQYF.

CDR3 coding DNA: TGTGCCAGCAGCTTGAGGCGGACAGCTCTACGAGGGCAGTACTTC. Translation gives CASSLRRTALRGQYF. The chain combines TRBV5-6 with TRBJ2-7; tentatively, D is TRBD1 (6 bases). This CDR3 contains 15 residues. V dropped 1 base and J dropped 9 bases, with 20 bases sitting between them. Germline V gene sequence: CDR1 SGHDT, CDR2 YYEEEE.

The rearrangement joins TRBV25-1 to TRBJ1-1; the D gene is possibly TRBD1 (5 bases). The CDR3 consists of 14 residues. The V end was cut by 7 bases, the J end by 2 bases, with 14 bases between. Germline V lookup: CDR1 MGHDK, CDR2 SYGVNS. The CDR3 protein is CASTPLRTNTEAFF. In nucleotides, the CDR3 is TGTGCCAGCACTCCACTACGGACAAACACTGAAGCTTTCTTT.

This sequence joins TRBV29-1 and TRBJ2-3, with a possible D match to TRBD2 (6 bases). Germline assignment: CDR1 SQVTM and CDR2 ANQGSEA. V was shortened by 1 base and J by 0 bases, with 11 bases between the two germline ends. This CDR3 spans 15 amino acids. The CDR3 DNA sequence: TGCAGCGTTGAAGGGTTAGCGGTAAGCACAGATACGCAGTATTTT. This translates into CSVEGLAVSTDTQYF.

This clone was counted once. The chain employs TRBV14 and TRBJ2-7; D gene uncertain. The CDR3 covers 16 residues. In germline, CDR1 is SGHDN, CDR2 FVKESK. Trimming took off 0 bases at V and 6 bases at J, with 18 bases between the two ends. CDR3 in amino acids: CASSQESGLTPREQYF. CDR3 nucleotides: TGTGCCAGCAGCCAAGAGTCCGGCCTCACACCTCGCGAGCAGTACTTC.

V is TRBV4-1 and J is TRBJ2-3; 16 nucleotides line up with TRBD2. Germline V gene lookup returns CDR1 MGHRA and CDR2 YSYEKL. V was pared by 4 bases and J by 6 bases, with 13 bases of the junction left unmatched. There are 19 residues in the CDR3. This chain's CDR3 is CASSPGGPGLAGGRDTQYF. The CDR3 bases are TGCGCCAGCAGCCCCGGAGGCCCGGGACTAGCGGGAGGGCGGGATACGCAGTATTTT.